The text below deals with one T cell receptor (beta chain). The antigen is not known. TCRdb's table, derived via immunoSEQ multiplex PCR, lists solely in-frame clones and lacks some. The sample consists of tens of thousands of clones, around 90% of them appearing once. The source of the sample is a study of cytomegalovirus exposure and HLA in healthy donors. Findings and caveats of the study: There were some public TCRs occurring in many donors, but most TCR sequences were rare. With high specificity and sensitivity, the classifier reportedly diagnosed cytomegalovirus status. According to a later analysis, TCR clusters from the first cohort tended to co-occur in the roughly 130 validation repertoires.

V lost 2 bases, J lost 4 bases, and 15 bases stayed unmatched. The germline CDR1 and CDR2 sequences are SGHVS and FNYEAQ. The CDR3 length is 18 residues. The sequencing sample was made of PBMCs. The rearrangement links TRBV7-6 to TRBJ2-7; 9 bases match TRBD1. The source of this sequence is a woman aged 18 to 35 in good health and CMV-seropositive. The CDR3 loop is CASSLFRDRALSDYEQYF. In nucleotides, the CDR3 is TGTGCCAGCAGCTTATTCCGGGACAGGGCTCTTTCGGATTACGAGCAGTACTTC. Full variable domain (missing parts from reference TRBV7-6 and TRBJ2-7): GAGVSQSPRYKVTKRGQDVALRCDPISGHVSLYWYRQALGQGPEFLTYFNYEAQQDKSGLPNDRFSAERPEGSISTLTIQRTEQRDSAMYRCASSLFRDRALSDYEQYFGPGTRLTVT.